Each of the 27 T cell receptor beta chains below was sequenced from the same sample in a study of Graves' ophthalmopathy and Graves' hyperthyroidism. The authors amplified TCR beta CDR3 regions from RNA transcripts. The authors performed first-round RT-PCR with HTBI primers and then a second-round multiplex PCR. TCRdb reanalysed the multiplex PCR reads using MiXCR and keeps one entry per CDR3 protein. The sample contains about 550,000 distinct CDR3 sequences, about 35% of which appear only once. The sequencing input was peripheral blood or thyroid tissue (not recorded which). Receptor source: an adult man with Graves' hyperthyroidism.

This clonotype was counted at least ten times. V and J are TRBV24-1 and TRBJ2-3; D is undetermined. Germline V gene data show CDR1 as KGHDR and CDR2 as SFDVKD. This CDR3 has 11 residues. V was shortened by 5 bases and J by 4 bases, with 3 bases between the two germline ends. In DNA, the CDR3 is TGTGCCACCAGTGGAGCAGATACGCAGTATTTT. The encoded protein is CATSGADTQYF.

Here the CDR3 reads CASSLTGGDDGYTF. CDR3 nucleotide sequence: TGTGCCAGCAGCTTAACCGGGGGAGACGATGGCTACACCTTC. The rearrangement uses TRBV7-9 and TRBJ1-2; possible D gene TRBD1, 5 bases. There are 14 residues in the CDR3. V lost 2 bases and J lost 6, with 13 bases in between. Germline CDR1 is SEHNR and CDR2 is FQNEAQ (reference sequence).

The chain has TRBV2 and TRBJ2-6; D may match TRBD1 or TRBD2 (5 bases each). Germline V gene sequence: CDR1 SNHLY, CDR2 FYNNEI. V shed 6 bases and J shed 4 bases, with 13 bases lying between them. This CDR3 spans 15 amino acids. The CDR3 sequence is CASSLVGTGANVLTF. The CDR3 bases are TGTGCCAGCAGCTTAGTCGGGACCGGGGCCAACGTCCTGACTTTC.

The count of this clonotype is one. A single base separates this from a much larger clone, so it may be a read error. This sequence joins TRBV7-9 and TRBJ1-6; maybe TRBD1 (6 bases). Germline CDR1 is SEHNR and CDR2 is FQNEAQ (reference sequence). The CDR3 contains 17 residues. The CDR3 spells CTSSKNRESSYNSPLHF. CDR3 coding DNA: TGTACCAGCAGCAAAAACAGGGAGAGCTCCTATAATTCACCCCTCCACTTT. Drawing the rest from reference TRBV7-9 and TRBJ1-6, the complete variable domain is DTGVSQNPRHKITKRGQNVTFRCDPISEHNRLYWYRQTLGQGPEFLTYFQNEAQLEKSRLLSDRFSAERPKGSFSTLEIQRTEQGDSAMYLCTSSKNRESSYNSPLHFGNGTRLTVT.

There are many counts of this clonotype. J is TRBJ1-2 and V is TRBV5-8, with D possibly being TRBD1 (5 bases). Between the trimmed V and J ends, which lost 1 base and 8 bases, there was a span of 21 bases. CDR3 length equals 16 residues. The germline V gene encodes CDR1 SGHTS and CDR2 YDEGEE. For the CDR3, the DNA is TGTGCCAGCAGCTTGTCTGGCAGGGCCTCGCACTTCGGCTACACCTTC. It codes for CASSLSGRASHFGYTF. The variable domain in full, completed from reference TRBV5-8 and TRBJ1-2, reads EAGVTQSPTHLIKTRGQQATLRCSPISGHTSVYWYQQALGLGLQFLLWYDEGEERNRGNFPPRFSGRQFPNYSSELNVNALELEDSALYLCASSLSGRASHFGYTFGSGTRLTVV.

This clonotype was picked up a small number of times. The CDR3 sequence is CASSLKSGRAYEQYF. The CDR3 nucleotides read TGTGCCAGCAGTTTAAAGAGCGGGAGGGCCTACGAGCAGTACTTC. The V call is TRBV27, the J call TRBJ2-7; 10 bases map to TRBD2. CDR1 MNHEY and CDR2 SMNVEV come from the germline V gene (reference sequence). This CDR3 spans 15 amino acids. J lost 2 bases, V lost 2 bases, and 3 bases had no gene match.

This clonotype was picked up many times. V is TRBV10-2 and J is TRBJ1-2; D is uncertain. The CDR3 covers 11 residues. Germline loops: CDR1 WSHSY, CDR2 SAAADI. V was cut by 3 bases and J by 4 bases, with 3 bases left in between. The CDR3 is CASSDGYGYTF. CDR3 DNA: TGCGCCAGCAGTGACGGCTATGGCTACACCTTC.

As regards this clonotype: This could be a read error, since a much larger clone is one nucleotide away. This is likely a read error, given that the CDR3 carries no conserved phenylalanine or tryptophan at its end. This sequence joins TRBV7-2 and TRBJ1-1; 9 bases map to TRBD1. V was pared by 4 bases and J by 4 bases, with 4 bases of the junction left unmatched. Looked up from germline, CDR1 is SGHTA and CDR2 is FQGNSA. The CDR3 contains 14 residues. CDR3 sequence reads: CASSYTGGFTEAFL. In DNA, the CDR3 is TGTGCCAGCAGCTATACAGGGGGCTTCACTGAAGCTTTCCTT.

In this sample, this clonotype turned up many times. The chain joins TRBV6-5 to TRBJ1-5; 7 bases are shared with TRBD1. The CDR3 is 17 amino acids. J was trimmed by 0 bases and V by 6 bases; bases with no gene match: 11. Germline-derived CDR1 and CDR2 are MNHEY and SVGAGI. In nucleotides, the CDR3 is TGTGCCAGCAGCGAGGGGGCCTATACCTATAGCAATCAGCCCCAGCATTTT. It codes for CASSEGAYTYSNQPQHF.

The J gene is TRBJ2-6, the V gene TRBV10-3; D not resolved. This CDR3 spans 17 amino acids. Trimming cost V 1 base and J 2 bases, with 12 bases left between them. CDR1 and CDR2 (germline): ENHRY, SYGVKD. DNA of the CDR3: TGTGCCATCAGTGAGTTGGGTTTTGGGGCTGGGGCCAACGTCCTGACTTTC. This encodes CAISELGFGAGANVLTF.

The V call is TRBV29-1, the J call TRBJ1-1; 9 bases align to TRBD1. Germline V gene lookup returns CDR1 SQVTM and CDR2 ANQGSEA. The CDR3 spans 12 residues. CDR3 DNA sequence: TGCAGTGCTGTGGACAGGGGAACTGAAGCTTTCTTT. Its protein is CSAVDRGTEAFF.

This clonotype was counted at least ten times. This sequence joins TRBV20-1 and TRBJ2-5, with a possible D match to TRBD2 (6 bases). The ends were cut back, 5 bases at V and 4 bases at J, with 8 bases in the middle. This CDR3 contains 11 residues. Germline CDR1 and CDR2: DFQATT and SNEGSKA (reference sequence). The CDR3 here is CSAGGGETQYF. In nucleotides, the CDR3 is TGCAGTGCTGGGGGAGGAGAGACCCAGTACTTC.

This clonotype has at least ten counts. The CDR3 DNA is TGCGCCAGCAGCTTCGGTGTGGGGGCGCAGGGGGCCAACGTCCTGACTTTC. Its translation: CASSFGVGAQGANVLTF. The chain employs TRBV5-1 and TRBJ2-6, with D perhaps TRBD1 (6 bases). V was clipped by 2 bases and J by 4 bases, with 16 bases between them. The CDR3 spans 17 residues. Germline V gene lookup returns CDR1 SGHRS and CDR2 YFSETQ.

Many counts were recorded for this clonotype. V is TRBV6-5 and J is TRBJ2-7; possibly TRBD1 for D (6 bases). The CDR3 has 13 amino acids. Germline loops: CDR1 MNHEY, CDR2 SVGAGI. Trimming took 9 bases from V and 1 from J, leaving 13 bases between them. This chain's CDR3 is CARRRDNSYEQYF. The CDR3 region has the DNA TGTGCCAGGCGTAGGGACAATTCCTACGAGCAGTACTTC.

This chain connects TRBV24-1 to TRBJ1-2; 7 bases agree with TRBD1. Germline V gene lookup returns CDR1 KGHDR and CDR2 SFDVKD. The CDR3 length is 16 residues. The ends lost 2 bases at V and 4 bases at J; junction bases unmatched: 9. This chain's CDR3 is CATSDSGQEGVYGYTF. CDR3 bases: TGTGCCACCAGTGATTCCGGACAGGAAGGGGTCTATGGCTACACCTTC.

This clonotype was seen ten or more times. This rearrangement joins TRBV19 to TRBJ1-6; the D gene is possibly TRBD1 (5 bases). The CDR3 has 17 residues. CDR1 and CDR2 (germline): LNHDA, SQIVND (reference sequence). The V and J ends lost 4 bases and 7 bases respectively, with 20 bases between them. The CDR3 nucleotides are TGTGCCAGTAGTACAAAGGACAATCGGGCTCGGAATTCACCCCTCCACTTT. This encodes CASSTKDNRARNSPLHF.

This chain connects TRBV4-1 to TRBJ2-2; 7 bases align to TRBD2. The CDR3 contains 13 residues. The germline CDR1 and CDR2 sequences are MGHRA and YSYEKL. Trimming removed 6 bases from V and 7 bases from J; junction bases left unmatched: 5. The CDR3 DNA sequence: TGCGCCAGCAGGCCTGGCGGGAGCGGGGAGCTGTTTTTT. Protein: CASRPGGSGELFF.

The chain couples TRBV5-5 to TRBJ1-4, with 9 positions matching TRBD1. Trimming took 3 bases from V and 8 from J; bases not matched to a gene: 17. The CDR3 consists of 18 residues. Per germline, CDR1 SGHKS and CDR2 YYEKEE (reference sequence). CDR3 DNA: TGTGCCAGCAGCTCCTACGAACGGGGACAGGGACGAGGGGAAAAACTGTTTTTT. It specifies CASSSYERGQGRGEKLFF.

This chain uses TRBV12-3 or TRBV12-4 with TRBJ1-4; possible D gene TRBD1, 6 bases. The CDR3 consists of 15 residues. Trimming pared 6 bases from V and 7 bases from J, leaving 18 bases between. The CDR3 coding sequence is TGTGCCAGCAGGCCCACAGGGTTTTATGCTGAAAAACTGTTTTTT. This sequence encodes CASRPTGFYAEKLFF.

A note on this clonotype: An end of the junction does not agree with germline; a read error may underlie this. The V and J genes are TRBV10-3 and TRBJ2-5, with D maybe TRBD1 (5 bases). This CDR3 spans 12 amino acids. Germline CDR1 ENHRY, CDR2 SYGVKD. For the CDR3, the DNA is TGTGCCAGCAGTGAAGGGCCAGGGCCACGGTACTTC. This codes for CASSEGPGPRYF.

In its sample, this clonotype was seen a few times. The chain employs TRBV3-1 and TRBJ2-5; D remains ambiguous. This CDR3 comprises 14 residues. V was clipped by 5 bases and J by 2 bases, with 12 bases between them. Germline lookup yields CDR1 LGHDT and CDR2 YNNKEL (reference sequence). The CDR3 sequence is CASSKSDGQETQYF. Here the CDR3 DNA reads TGTGCCAGCAGCAAATCGGACGGACAAGAGACCCAGTACTTC.

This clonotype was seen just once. In DNA, the CDR3 is TGTGCCAGCATGCCGGGACAGTTCTATGGCTACACCTTC. Its protein is CASMPGQFYGYTF. This chain uses TRBV2 with TRBJ1-2, with 7 bases lining up with TRBD1. With V trimmed by 7 bases and J by 4 bases, 6 bases remained unmatched. Germline values: CDR1 SNHLY, CDR2 FYNNEI. This CDR3 has 13 amino acids.

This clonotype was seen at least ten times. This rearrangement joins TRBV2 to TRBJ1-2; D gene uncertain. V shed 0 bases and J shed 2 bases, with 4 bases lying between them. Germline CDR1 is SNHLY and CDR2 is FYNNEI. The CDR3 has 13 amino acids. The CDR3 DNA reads TGTGCCAGCAGTGAAGCCAAGAACTATGGCTACACCTTC. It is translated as CASSEAKNYGYTF.

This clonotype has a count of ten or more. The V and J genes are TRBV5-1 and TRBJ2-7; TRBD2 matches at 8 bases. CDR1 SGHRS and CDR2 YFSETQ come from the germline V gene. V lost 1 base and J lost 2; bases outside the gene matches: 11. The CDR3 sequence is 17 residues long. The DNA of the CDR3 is TGCGCCAGCAGCTTGCCTCAGTCGGGTAGCGGGGCCTACGAGCAGTACTTC. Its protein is CASSLPQSGSGAYEQYF. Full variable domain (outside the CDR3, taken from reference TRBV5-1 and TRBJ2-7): KAGVTQTPRYLIKTRGQQVTLSCSPISGHRSVSWYQQTPGQGLQFLFEYFSETQRNKGNFPGRFSGRQFSNSRSEMNVSTLELGDSALYLCASSLPQSGSGAYEQYFGPGTRLTVT.

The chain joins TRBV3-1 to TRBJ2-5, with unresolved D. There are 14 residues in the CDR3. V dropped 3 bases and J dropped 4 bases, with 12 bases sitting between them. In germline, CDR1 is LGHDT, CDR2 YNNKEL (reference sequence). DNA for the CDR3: TGTGCCAGCAGCCAGAGGACCGGTCTAGAGACCCAGTACTTC. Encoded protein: CASSQRTGLETQYF.

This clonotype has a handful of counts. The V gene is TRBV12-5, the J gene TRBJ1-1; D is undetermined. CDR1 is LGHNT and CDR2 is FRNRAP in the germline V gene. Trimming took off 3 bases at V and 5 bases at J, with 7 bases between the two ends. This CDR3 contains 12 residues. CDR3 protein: CASGFSGTEAFF. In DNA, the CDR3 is TGTGCTAGTGGTTTCTCAGGTACTGAAGCTTTCTTT. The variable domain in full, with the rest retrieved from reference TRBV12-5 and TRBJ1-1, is DARVTQTPRHKVTEMGQEVTMRCQPILGHNTVFWYRQTMMQGLELLAYFRNRAPLDDSGMPKDRFSAEMPDATLATLKIQPSEPRDSAVYFCASGFSGTEAFFGQGTRLTVV.

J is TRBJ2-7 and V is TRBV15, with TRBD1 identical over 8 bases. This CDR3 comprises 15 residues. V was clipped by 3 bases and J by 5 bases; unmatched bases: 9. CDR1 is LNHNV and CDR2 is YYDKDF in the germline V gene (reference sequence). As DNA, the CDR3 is TGTGCCACCAGCAGCAGGGACAGGAGGGACCACGAGCAGTACTTC. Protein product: CATSSRDRRDHEQYF.